The 7 T cell receptor beta chains presented below share a single source sample, sequenced in a study of CD8 T cells in Susac syndrome (dated by TCRdb to the late 2010s). The library came from the immunoSEQ multiplex PCR assay. RNA was extracted with the RNeasy kit and roughly 0.5 to 1 ug was reverse transcribed using random hexamers. TCRdb cleaned the public reads at Q25 with fastp, built clones with MiXCR and kept in-frame beta chains. Rows with one shared CDR3 protein collapse into an entry with the most common genes and DNA. The sample table records around 180,000 distinct CDR3 sequences; roughly 94% of these occur just once. Over 0.095% of the sample is taken by the ten largest. Sequenced material: CD4+ T cells from PBMCs. These receptors came from a human donor with Susac syndrome.

J is TRBJ1-2 and V is TRBV10-2; 10 bases agree with TRBD1. The CDR3 has 12 amino acids. Germline lookup yields CDR1 WSHSY and CDR2 SAAADI. J gave up 8 bases and V 7 bases, and 4 bases lay outside the gene matches. CDR3 loop: CASTGTGVGYTF. For the CDR3, the DNA is TGCGCCAGCACGGGGACAGGGGTCGGCTACACCTTC.

The rearrangement uses TRBV11-3 and TRBJ2-1, with a tentative D call TRBD2 (6 bases). The CDR3 is made up of 13 amino acids. V lost 4 bases, J lost 6 bases, and 10 bases lay in between. Germline CDR1 reads SGHNT; CDR2 reads YENEEA. The CDR3 bases are TGTGCCAGCAGCTCATACGGGGGCAATGAGCAGTTCTTC. Its translation is CASSSYGGNEQFF.

The V call is TRBV3-1, the J call TRBJ1-1; D remains unclear. Germline loops: CDR1 LGHDT, CDR2 YNNKEL (reference sequence). The CDR3 consists of 13 residues. The V and J ends lost 3 bases and 2 bases respectively, with 7 bases between them. The CDR3 coding sequence is TGTGCCAGCAGCCACCCGGCCAACACTGAAGCTTTCTTT. Translating gives CASSHPANTEAFF.

The chain employs TRBV15 and TRBJ2-5; unclear D gene. This CDR3 has 20 amino acids. CDR1 is LNHNV and CDR2 is YYDKDF in the germline V gene (reference sequence). Trimming took 0 bases from V and 0 from J, leaving 23 bases between them. The CDR3 sequence is CATSRDQGRPGHTYQETQYF. Written as DNA, the CDR3 is TGTGCCACCAGCAGAGATCAAGGGCGCCCGGGCCACACGTACCAAGAGACCCAGTACTTC.

The rearrangement uses TRBV7-2 and TRBJ1-5; D unresolved. Germline V gene lookup returns CDR1 SGHTA and CDR2 FQGNSA. With 4 bases removed from V and 2 bases from J, the gap between germline ends came to 15 bases. This CDR3 has 16 amino acids. Here the CDR3 DNA reads TGTGCCAGCAGCTCCGTCATTACCCGGGGCAATCAGCCCCAGCATTTT. Translating gives CASSSVITRGNQPQHF.

This clonotype was seen just once. The chain is built from TRBV7-2 and TRBJ1-2; 7 positions agree with TRBD1. V lost 2 bases and J lost 5; bases outside the gene matches: 14. Germline V gene data show CDR1 as SGHTA and CDR2 as FQGNSA. This CDR3 contains 17 residues. The CDR3: CASSLSKTGTLLYGYTF. Written as DNA, the CDR3 is TGTGCCAGCAGCTTATCGAAGACAGGGACCCTTCTTTATGGCTACACCTTC.

The genes are TRBV6-6 and TRBJ1-2; tentative D call: TRBD1 (6 bases). V was pared by 7 bases and J by 4 bases, with 19 bases between. Germline V lookup: CDR1 MNHNY, CDR2 SVGAGI (reference sequence). This CDR3 has 15 residues. The CDR3 nucleotides read TGTGCCAGCATCTTACGGGCAGGGGTAGGCTATGGCTACACCTTC. This gives the protein CASILRAGVGYGYTF.